These 19 T cell receptor beta chains originate from one sample sequenced in a study of STAT3 mutations in large granular lymphocyte leukemia. Their specific antigens are unknown. General study points: In T-cell large granular lymphocyte leukemia, about half of patients showed multiple immunodominant subclonotypes.

Repertoires were generated with immunoSEQ multiplex PCR, while TCRdb's copy carries only in-frame clones and drops some. The sample has 4,300 or so clones; 82% are singletons. Input material: peripheral blood mononuclear cells. Receptors originate from a man aged 35 to 55 with T-cell large granular lymphocyte leukemia. Some clones in this sample may be carry-over from other donors' samples.

V and J are TRBV2 and TRBJ1-2; no clear D gene. This CDR3 comprises 13 residues. The V gene's germline CDR1 is SNHLY and CDR2 FYNNEI. The V end lost 6 bases, the J end lost 3 bases, and 11 bases lay between the germline ends. The DNA for the CDR3 is TGTGCCAGCAGGGGAGACACCGACTATGGCTACACCTTC. Amino acids: CASRGDTDYGYTF.

The gene calls are TRBV7-2 and TRBJ1-2, with D tentatively TRBD1 (6 bases). The CDR3 contains 14 residues. The ends were cut back, 5 bases at V and 4 bases at J, with 14 bases in the middle. CDR1 is SGHTA and CDR2 is FQGNSA in the germline V gene. CDR3 protein: CASSPWEGGYGYTF. CDR3 bases: TGTGCCAGCAGCCCATGGGAGGGGGGCTATGGCTACACCTTC.

The chain has TRBV29-1 and TRBJ2-7; 10 bases are shared with TRBD1. The CDR3 contains 16 residues. Germline loops: CDR1 SQVTM, CDR2 ANQGSEA. V lost 5 bases, J lost 0 bases, and 10 bases stayed unmatched. The CDR3 region has the DNA TGCAGCGTTAGGGGGGGGACAGGGGAGCCCTCCTACGAGCAGTACTTC. As protein: CSVRGGTGEPSYEQYF.

The chain uses TRBV7-9 and TRBJ2-7, with D possibly matching TRBD1 (5 bases). CDR1 and CDR2 from the germline V gene are SEHNR and FQNEAQ (reference sequence). There are 14 residues in the CDR3. The V and J ends lost 0 bases and 3 bases respectively, with 9 bases between them. The CDR3 DNA is TGTGCCAGCAGCTTAGCTATCGACAGCTACGAGCAGTACTTC. Translating gives CASSLAIDSYEQYF.

The gene calls are TRBV13 and TRBJ2-2; D possibly corresponds to TRBD1 (5 bases). V was shortened by 2 bases and J by 6 bases, with 10 bases between the two germline ends. The CDR3 is made up of 14 amino acids. Germline loops: CDR1 PRHDT, CDR2 FYEKMQ (reference sequence). CDR3 sequence: CASSLQGKAGELFF. The DNA for the CDR3 is TGTGCCAGCAGCTTACAGGGAAAAGCCGGGGAGCTGTTTTTT.

This clone was counted only a few times. The V and J genes are TRBV30 and TRBJ1-2, with D unresolved. The CDR3 consists of 12 residues. With 5 bases removed from V and 8 bases from J, the gap between germline ends came to 15 bases. Germline assignment: CDR1 GTSNPN and CDR2 SVGIG (reference sequence). The CDR3: CAWGGPPLGYTF. In DNA form, the CDR3 reads TGTGCCTGGGGAGGCCCTCCTTTAGGCTACACCTTC. The variable domain in full, completed from reference TRBV30 and TRBJ1-2, reads SQTIHQWPATLVQPVGSPLSLECTVEGTSNPNLYWYRQAAGRGLQLLFYSVGIGQISSEVPQNLSASRPQDRQFILSSKKLLLSDSGFYLCAWGGPPLGYTFGSGTRLTVV.

The genes are TRBV7-8 and TRBJ2-5, with 8 positions matching TRBD2. There are 15 residues in the CDR3. Per germline, CDR1 SGHVS and CDR2 FQNEAQ. V shed 8 bases and J 2 bases; nucleotides not matched to a gene: 10. The CDR3 spells CASAEGAGAQETQYF. CDR3 nucleotides: TGTGCCAGCGCGGAGGGAGCGGGGGCACAAGAGACCCAGTACTTC. Combining the CDR3 with reference TRBV7-8 and TRBJ2-5 gives the whole variable domain GAGVSQSPRYKVAKRGQDVALRCDPISGHVSLFWYQQALGQGPEFLTYFQNEAQLDKSGLPSDRFFAERPEGSVSTLKIQRTQQEDSAVYLCASAEGAGAQETQYFGPGTRLLVL.

The V call is TRBV19, the J call TRBJ1-5, with D possibly being TRBD1 (5 bases). V was clipped by 5 bases and J by 0 bases, with 14 bases between them. CDR1 is LNHDA and CDR2 is SQIVND in the germline V gene (reference sequence). The CDR3 contains 16 residues. The CDR3 bases are TGTGCCAGTAGTCTAACAGGATTGGGTAGCAATCAGCCCCAGCATTTT. It codes for CASSLTGLGSNQPQHF.

The genes are TRBV10-3 and TRBJ2-3, with a weak D call TRBD2 (6 bases). The ends were cut back, 0 bases at V and 0 bases at J, with 16 bases in the middle. Germline V gene sequence: CDR1 ENHRY, CDR2 SYGVKD. The CDR3 length is 18 residues. The CDR3 DNA reads as TGTGCCATCAGTGAGTCGACGTGGCGGGCGGGAAGCACAGATACGCAGTATTTT. Protein sequence: CAISESTWRAGSTDTQYF.

The V gene is TRBV9, the J gene TRBJ1-2; TRBD1 is a possible D gene (5 bases). The CDR3 extends over 14 amino acids. Trimming cost V 4 bases and J 2 bases, with 12 bases left between them. From germline, CDR1 is SGDLS and CDR2 YYNGEE. The CDR3 DNA reads as TGTGCCAGCAGCCCACCGGGACGGAACTATGGCTACACCTTC. Its protein product is CASSPPGRNYGYTF.

The rearrangement joins TRBV25-1 to TRBJ1-5, with TRBD1 matching 7 bases. Germline lookup yields CDR1 MGHDK and CDR2 SYGVNS. The CDR3 is 16 residues long. Losses at the gene ends were 7 bases for V and 4 bases for J; bases not matched to a gene: 13. The CDR3 loop is CASTSTGGTVNQPQHF. The CDR3 DNA is TGTGCCAGCACCTCAACGGGAGGGACAGTTAATCAGCCCCAGCATTTT. The full variable domain, completed using reference TRBV25-1 and TRBJ1-5, is EADIYQTPRYLVIGTGKKITLECSQTMGHDKMYWYQQDPGMELHLIHYSYGVNSTEKGDLSSESTVSRIRTEHFPLTLESARPSHTSQYLCASTSTGGTVNQPQHFGDGTRLSIL.

The rearrangement uses TRBV4-1 and TRBJ2-7; perhaps TRBD2 as D (5 bases). This CDR3 has 16 amino acids. CDR1 is MGHRA, CDR2 YSYEKL, per germline. Deletions cut 4 bases from V and 0 bases from J, with 16 bases between. This CDR3 is CASSPGPRASSYEQYF. CDR3 in DNA: TGCGCCAGCAGCCCCGGGCCGAGGGCAAGCTCCTACGAGCAGTACTTC.

The chain carries TRBV5-1 and TRBJ1-2, with 8 bases aligning to TRBD1. The CDR3 loop spans 16 amino acids. Trimming removed 2 bases from V and 3 bases from J; junction bases left unmatched: 9. Per germline, CDR1 SGHRS and CDR2 YFSETQ. CDR3: CASSLGGTGADYGYTF. CDR3 coding DNA: TGCGCCAGCAGCTTAGGGGGGACAGGCGCCGACTATGGCTACACCTTC.

By sample fraction, this clone is medium-sized. The chain is built from TRBV27 and TRBJ1-2; a possible D gene is TRBD1 (6 bases). Trimming shortened V by 3 bases and J by 8 bases, and 13 bases separated the two germline ends. CDR1 MNHEY and CDR2 SMNVEV come from the germline V gene (reference sequence). The CDR3 length is 13 residues. The CDR3 loop reads CASSFSGQGGYTF. CDR3 nucleotide sequence: TGTGCCAGCAGTTTTTCGGGACAAGGGGGCTACACCTTC.

The V and J genes are TRBV10-3 and TRBJ2-7; tentatively, D is TRBD1 or TRBD2 (6 bases each). V lost 3 bases and J lost 7, with 22 bases in between. The germline CDR1 and CDR2 sequences are ENHRY and SYGVKD. The CDR3 is 16 residues long. As DNA, the CDR3 is TGTGCCATCAGTGAAGGGGGTGGGGGGACCTCCTGGGAGCAGTACTTC. Protein product: CAISEGGGGTSWEQYF.

The chain combines TRBV7-9 with TRBJ2-3; 7 nucleotides agree with TRBD1. Germline assignment: CDR1 SEHNR and CDR2 FQNEAQ (reference sequence). V lost 5 bases, J lost 6 bases, and 11 bases stayed unmatched. This CDR3 comprises 15 residues. The CDR3 coding sequence is TGTGCCAGCAGCCCAACGAGGGGGCCCGGTGATACGCAGTATTTT. This sequence encodes CASSPTRGPGDTQYF.

This sequence joins TRBV29-1 and TRBJ2-3, with 9 bases lining up with TRBD1. CDR3 size: 16 residues. V gave up 6 bases and J gave up 5 bases; unmatched junction bases: 15. Per the germline V gene, CDR1 is SQVTM and CDR2 is ANQGSEA. The CDR3 loop reads CSVGGRDRVSIDTQYF. In DNA, the CDR3 is TGCAGCGTGGGGGGCCGGGACAGGGTGTCAATAGATACGCAGTATTTT.

The J gene is TRBJ2-7, the V gene TRBV27; TRBD2 aligns across 10 bases. The CDR3 extends over 15 amino acids. Per the germline V gene, CDR1 is MNHEY and CDR2 is SMNVEV (reference sequence). Trimming took 2 bases from V and 1 from J; bases not matched to a gene: 2. For the CDR3, the DNA is TGTGCCAGCAGTTTAATAGCGGGGGGTTCCTACGAGCAGTACTTC. Protein sequence: CASSLIAGGSYEQYF.

This clone is labeled as medium-sized. V and J are TRBV9 and TRBJ2-3, with 8 bases lining up with TRBD2. CDR1 is SGDLS and CDR2 is YYNGEE in the germline V gene. J was trimmed by 0 bases and V by 0 bases; bases with no gene match: 21. This CDR3 spans 22 amino acids. The CDR3 loop is CASSVGPDPGSSGYTSTDTQYF. As DNA, the CDR3 is TGTGCCAGCAGCGTAGGCCCCGACCCGGGCTCTAGCGGGTATACTAGCACAGATACGCAGTATTTT.